This TCR beta chain was sequenced during a study of T-cell reconstitution after alpha-beta-depleted transplantation in children. The length of the CDR3 is 17 residues. The germline gives CDR1 SGHRS, CDR2 YFSETQ. Trimming shortened V by 0 bases and J by 0 bases, and 13 bases separated the two germline ends. Study results and limitations: After transplant, at about two months, alpha-beta T cells were reportedly derived from several hundred expanded graft clones. Newly made T cells mostly supplied T-cell counts and diversity one year after transplant.

This clonotype was seen a handful of times. Its specificity is not known. Construction of the TCRbeta library involved unique molecular identifiers. TCRdb called the PCR reads again in MiXCR, with one record for every CDR3 protein. The repertoire holds hundreds of thousands of distinct CDR3 sequences, roughly 15% seen once, with around 30% in the top ten. This TCR derives from a boy in the first two years of life who had a stem cell transplant for Wiskott-Aldrich syndrome, so the T cells may come from the graft donor. The sequences come from PBMCs, mostly from graft donor cells, collected 360 days after TCRalphabeta/CD19-depleted stem cell transplant. The chain joins TRBV5-1 to TRBJ2-1, with a tentative D call TRBD1 (5 bases). CDR3 DNA sequence: TGCGCCAGCAGCTTGGGGGCCCTGACAGTCTCCTACAATGAGCAGTTCTTC. Amino acids: CASSLGALTVSYNEQFF.